The 8 T cell receptor beta chains below all came from one sample that was sequenced in a study of glioma-infiltrating T cells after dendritic cell vaccination. Sequencing was performed with immunoSEQ multiplex PCR; in TCRdb, only in-frame clones are kept and a portion is missing. Of just under 100,000 clones detected, approximately 84% appear once; the ten largest clones hold under 6.5%. Time point of the sample: after dendritic cell vaccination, including at tumor progression/relapse. The sample was blood, taken after dendritic cell vaccination. The source of these receptors is a human donor with glioblastoma.

This sequence joins TRBV5-1 and TRBJ1-4; no clear D gene. CDR1 SGHRS and CDR2 YFSETQ come from the germline V gene. The CDR3 is 16 amino acids. V dropped 6 bases and J dropped 0 bases, with 15 bases sitting between them. For the CDR3, the DNA is TGCGCCAGCAAGGCGGCAGCACTCTCAACTAATGAAAAACTGTTTTTT. This translates into CASKAAALSTNEKLFF.

V gene TRBV6-5 combines with J gene TRBJ1-1; 7 positions agree with TRBD1. Germline values: CDR1 MNHEY, CDR2 SVGAGI. V shed 4 bases and J 5 bases; nucleotides not matched to a gene: 10. CDR3 length equals 15 residues. The CDR3 loop is CASSSYRGGETEAFF. The CDR3 bases are TGTGCCAGCAGTTCCTACAGGGGCGGGGAGACTGAAGCTTTCTTT.

The chain couples TRBV5-1 to TRBJ1-2; 8 bases line up with TRBD1. V was clipped by 5 bases and J by 4 bases; unmatched bases: 16. The germline V gene encodes CDR1 SGHRS and CDR2 YFSETQ. This CDR3 spans 17 amino acids. CDR3 loop: CASRVAYRGKFGYGYTF. The CDR3 coding sequence is TGCGCCAGCAGGGTTGCTTACAGGGGGAAATTCGGCTATGGCTACACCTTC. Full variable domain (remainder filled in from reference TRBV5-1 and TRBJ1-2): KAGVTQTPRYLIKTRGQQVTLSCSPISGHRSVSWYQQTPGQGLQFLFEYFSETQRNKGNFPGRFSGRQFSNSRSEMNVSTLELGDSALYLCASRVAYRGKFGYGYTFGSGTRLTVV.

This chain uses TRBV21-1 with TRBJ2-7; the table calls TRBD1, which could not be checked here. TRBV21-1 is a pseudogene segment. The CDR3 runs to 14 residues. The CDR3 protein is CASNTGTGGNEQYF. In nucleotides, the CDR3 is TGTGCCAGCAACACCGGGACAGGGGGCAACGAGCAGTACTTC.

This clone was recorded once. The rearrangement uses TRBV28 and TRBJ1-2; no clear D gene. Looked up from germline, CDR1 is MDHEN and CDR2 is SYDVKM. The CDR3 is 13 residues long. With 6 bases removed from V and 7 bases from J, the gap between germline ends came to 15 bases. DNA of the CDR3: TGTGCCAGCAGACTGACACAACCCTCTGGCTACACCTTC. It codes for CASRLTQPSGYTF.

The chain carries TRBV6-1 and TRBJ2-7; D is unresolved. This CDR3 comprises 14 residues. Germline V gene lookup returns CDR1 MNHNS and CDR2 SASEGT. With 7 bases removed from V and 0 bases from J, the gap between germline ends came to 13 bases. The CDR3 spells CASTGVASSYEQYF. The CDR3, as DNA: TGTGCCAGCACAGGTGTCGCGAGCTCCTACGAGCAGTACTTC.

This chain uses TRBV6-6 with TRBJ2-7, with TRBD1 matching 10 bases. CDR1 and CDR2 from the germline V gene are MNHNY and SVGAGI (reference sequence). The CDR3 is 15 amino acids. J lost 4 bases, V lost 3 bases, and 6 bases had no gene match. The CDR3 sequence is CASSYLSGQGYEQYF. CDR3 DNA sequence: TGTGCCAGCAGTTATTTATCGGGACAGGGGTACGAGCAGTACTTC.

The table lists this clone with a few counts. The chain couples TRBV4-2 to TRBJ1-2, with unresolved D. V was shortened by 0 bases and J by 8 bases, with 10 bases between the two germline ends. Germline assignment: CDR1 LGHNA and CDR2 YNFKEQ. The CDR3 runs to 13 residues. DNA of the CDR3: TGTGCCAGCAGCCAAGATGAGGGTCGCGGCTACACCTTC. This codes for CASSQDEGRGYTF.